This TCR beta chain was captured by sequencing in a study of T cell responses to AZD1222 COVID-19 vaccine. The CDR3 runs 15 residues. From germline, CDR1 is SEHNR and CDR2 FQNEAQ (reference sequence). Trimming at V came to 5 bases and at J to 6 bases, leaving 9 bases not matched to a gene. This table comes from immunoSEQ multiplex PCR, and its TCRdb copy is limited to in-frame clones, with some not included. Among 150,000 or so clones listed, 94% were seen once. The input for sequencing was peripheral blood, taken on day 0 of AZD1222 vaccination. The chain employs TRBV7-9 and TRBJ1-5, with TRBD1 matching 8 bases. The clonotype originates from an adult in good health. The CDR3 region has the DNA TGTGCCAGCAGCGCCGGACAGGGTCTGGGTCAGCCCCAGCATTTT. Translated: CASSAGQGLGQPQHF.